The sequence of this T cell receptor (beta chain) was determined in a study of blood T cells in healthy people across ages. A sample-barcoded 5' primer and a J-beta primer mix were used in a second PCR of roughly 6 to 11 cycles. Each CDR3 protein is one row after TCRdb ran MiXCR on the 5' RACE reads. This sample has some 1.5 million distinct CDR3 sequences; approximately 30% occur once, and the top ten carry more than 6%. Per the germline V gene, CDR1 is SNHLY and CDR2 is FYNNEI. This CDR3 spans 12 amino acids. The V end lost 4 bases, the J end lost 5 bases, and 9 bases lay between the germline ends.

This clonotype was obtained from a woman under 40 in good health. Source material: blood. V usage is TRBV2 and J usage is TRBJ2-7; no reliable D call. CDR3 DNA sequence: TGTGCCAGCAGTGTAGGGCCCCACGAGCAGTACTTC. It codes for CASSVGPHEQYF.